This T cell receptor (beta chain) was profiled in a study of blood T cell repertoires in COVID-19. Turning to the study itself: Spain, Italy and the United States supplied samples that represented acute and convalescent COVID-19.

Seattle's cohort entered during active infection and was followed longitudinally. Methods used by the authors: Nucleated cell number was recorded as an estimate derived from reference gene primer amplification. Sequencing was performed with immunoSEQ multiplex PCR; in TCRdb, only in-frame clones are kept and a portion is missing. V, J and clone size are taken as reported in that table, and D and trimming were inferred from the DNA itself. The sample consists of a few hundred thousand clones, 82% of them appearing once. V lost 0 bases and J lost 8; bases outside the gene matches: 3. Germline CDR1 reads SGHAT; CDR2 reads FQNNGV. The CDR3 sequence is 16 residues long.

The material sequenced was peripheral blood. The gene calls are TRBV11-2 and TRBJ2-1, with 14 bases lining up with TRBD2. This TCR was recovered from an older woman with COVID-19, enrolled during active disease. The CDR3 sequence: CASSLEGTSGRHEQFF. The CDR3 DNA is TGTGCCAGCAGCTTAGAGGGGACTAGCGGGAGACATGAGCAGTTCTTC.